This is a list of T cell receptor beta chains from one sample in a study of a mutant IDH1 vaccine in newly diagnosed glioma. TCRdb's table, derived via immunoSEQ multiplex PCR, lists solely in-frame clones and lacks some. The table lists tens of thousands of clones, more than 80% of them singletons. Their antigens are not known. The sample consisted of PBMCs, taken from a glioma patient whose treatment included an IDH1 peptide vaccine. These receptors came from a woman aged 40 to 50 with glioma. The CDR3 runs from the conserved cysteine through the conserved F or W. A D gene is named only where the DNA matches it firmly. Clone size is shown for a subset of rows, as once, few, many or a class of expanded clone.

clone size | D gene | J gene | V gene | CDR3 protein | CDR3 DNA
NA | NA | TRBJ1-1 | TRBV19 | CASNSGGAGTEAFF | TGTGCCAGTAACTCGGGAGGCGCGGGCACTGAAGCTTTCTTT
NA | TRBD1 | TRBJ1-1 | TRBV14 | CASSPLTGMNTEAFF | TGTGCCAGCAGCCCTCTGACAGGGATGAACACTGAAGCTTTCTTT
once | NA | TRBJ1-1 | TRBV28 | CASRAGQTNTEAFF | TGTGCCAGCAGAGCCGGACAGACGAACACTGAAGCTTTCTTT
NA | NA | TRBJ2-7 | TRBV6-5 | CASKGTRGSYEQYF | TGTGCCAGCAAGGGGACGAGAGGCTCCTACGAGCAGTACTTC
NA | TRBD2 | TRBJ2-1 | TRBV25-1 | CASSDFSGGGYNEQFF | TGTGCCAGCAGTGACTTTAGCGGGGGAGGTTACAATGAGCAGTTCTTC
NA | TRBD2 | TRBJ2-1 | TRBV28 | CASSLRGRGSYNEQFF | TGTGCCAGCAGTTTACGCGGGAGAGGCTCCTACAATGAGCAGTTCTTC
NA | TRBD2 | TRBJ2-5 | TRBV7-2 | CASSRRAGVETQYF | TGTGCCAGCAGCCGACGTGCGGGGGTGGAGACCCAGTACTTC
NA | TRBD1 | TRBJ1-4 | TRBV7-2 | CASSLATGGINEKLFF | TGTGCCAGCAGCTTAGCCACAGGGGGCATTAATGAAAAACTGTTTTTT
NA | TRBD2 | TRBJ2-7 | TRBV6-5 | CASSLAGGITYEQYF | TGTGCCAGCAGCTTAGCGGGAGGGATTACCTACGAGCAGTACTTC
NA | NA | TRBJ2-3 | TRBV5-1 | CASSLAKDTQYF | TGCGCCAGCAGCTTGGCCAAAGATACGCAGTATTTT
NA | NA | TRBJ1-2 | TRBV29-1 | CSVAGYNYGYTF | TGCAGCGTTGCGGGGTACAACTATGGCTACACCTTC
NA | TRBD1 | TRBJ1-3 | TRBV5-1 | CASSLAGQFLLGSGNTIYF | TGCGCCAGCAGCTTGGCGGGACAGTTCCTTCTTGGCTCTGGAAACACCATATATTTT
once | TRBD2 | TRBJ2-3 | TRBV7-2 | CASSRVGTSGSYTQYF | TGTGCCAGCAGCCGCGTCGGGACTAGCGGGAGTTATACGCAGTATTTT
NA | NA | TRBJ2-7 | TRBV5-6 | CASSLRRGPGGEQYF | TGTGCCAGCAGCTTGCGGCGGGGGCCCGGGGGGGAGCAGTACTTC
NA | NA | TRBJ2-5 | TRBV7-9 | CASSLRGSLQEETQYF | TGTGCCAGCAGCTTAAGAGGGTCGCTACAAGAAGAGACCCAGTACTTC
NA | NA | TRBJ1-2 | TRBV19 | CASSILRGNHGYTF | TGTGCCAGTAGTATCCTCAGGGGAAACCATGGCTACACCTTC
NA | TRBD2 | TRBJ2-3 | TRBV5-6 | CASSLIAGGTDTQYF | TGTGCCAGCAGCCTTATAGCGGGGGGCACAGATACGCAGTATTTT
NA | NA | TRBJ2-1 | TRBV4-1 | CASSQASNEQFF | TGCGCCAGCAGCCAAGCTAGCAATGAGCAGTTCTTC
NA | NA | TRBJ2-2 | TRBV4-1 | CASSQRSVENTGELFF | TGCGCCAGCAGCCAGCGTAGTGTAGAAAACACCGGGGAGCTGTTTTTT
NA | NA | TRBJ2-3 | TRBV11-2 | CASSLAQVNTDTQYF | TGTGCCAGCAGCTTAGCTCAGGTCAACACAGATACGCAGTATTTT
NA | NA | TRBJ2-2 | TRBV7-9 | CASSLASPRGSGELFF | TGTGCCAGCAGCTTAGCCTCCCCCCGGGGTTCGGGGGAGCTGTTTTTT
NA | TRBD2 | TRBJ2-1 | TRBV4-1 | CASSQDVGTSGSYNEQFF | TGCGCCAGCAGCCAAGACGTCGGGACTAGCGGCTCCTACAATGAGCAGTTCTTC
NA | TRBD2 | TRBJ2-5 | TRBV7-8 | CASSLALLATETQYF | TGTGCCAGCAGCTTAGCGTTACTAGCGACTGAGACCCAGTACTTC
NA | NA | TRBJ1-1 | TRBV10-1 | CASSEAHLGKDTEAFF | TGCGCCAGCAGTGAAGCACATCTGGGCAAGGACACTGAAGCTTTCTTT
NA | TRBD1 | TRBJ1-6 | TRBV6-1 | CASSDRDRVNSPLHF | TGTGCCAGCAGTGACCGGGACAGGGTGAACTCACCCCTCCACTTT
NA | NA | TRBJ2-7 | TRBV7-8 | CASSHSFSSYEQYF | TGTGCCAGCAGCCACAGCTTTTCCTCCTACGAGCAGTACTTC
NA | TRBD1 | TRBJ1-2 | TRBV19 | CASQTGSIYGYTF | TGTGCCAGTCAGACAGGGTCGATCTATGGCTACACCTTC
NA | NA | TRBJ2-5 | TRBV5-4 | CASSPRQQETQYF | TGTGCCAGCAGCCCAAGACAGCAAGAGACCCAGTACTTC
NA | NA | TRBJ2-2 | TRBV5-1 | CASTKAGTANTGELFF | TGCGCCAGCACAAAAGCCGGGACCGCGAACACCGGGGAGCTGTTTTTT
NA | NA | TRBJ2-7 | TRBV29-1 | CSVAQSGEQYF | TGCAGCGTTGCACAGTCCGGCGAGCAGTACTTC
few | NA | TRBJ1-1 | TRBV29-1 | CSAVGRGEAFF | TGCAGCGCTGTAGGAAGGGGGGAAGCTTTCTTT
NA | NA | TRBJ2-5 | TRBV6-5 | CASSYRIPSQETQYF | TGTGCCAGCAGTTACCGAATACCAAGCCAAGAGACCCAGTACTTC
once | NA | TRBJ2-3 | TRBV4-1 | CASSLAPTDTQYF | TGCGCCAGCAGCCTGGCCCCCACAGATACGCAGTATTTT
few | NA | TRBJ2-3 | TRBV5-6 | CASSSTSSFTDTQYF | TGTGCCAGCAGCTCGACTAGTTCTTTCACAGATACGCAGTATTTT
NA | NA | TRBJ2-7 | TRBV14 | CASSQDLRTGSYEQYF | TGTGCCAGCAGCCAAGATCTGCGTACAGGGAGCTACGAGCAGTACTTC
NA | TRBD2 | TRBJ2-5 | TRBV5-1 | CASTPGRPGGGETQYF | TGCGCCAGCACCCCGGGCAGGCCGGGAGGGGGAGAGACCCAGTACTTC
few | NA | TRBJ1-1 | TRBV7-9 | CASSAYTMNTEAFF | TGTGCCAGCAGCGCGTACACCATGAACACTGAAGCTTTCTTT
NA | TRBD2 | TRBJ2-1 | TRBV5-4 | CASSSAGGRSYNEQFF | TGTGCCAGCAGCTCCGCGGGAGGGCGCTCCTACAATGAGCAGTTCTTC
NA | NA | TRBJ1-5 | TRBV4-3 | CASSQVIGGVWPQHF | TGCGCCAGCAGCCAAGTGATTGGGGGAGTTTGGCCCCAGCATTTT
NA | TRBD2 | TRBJ2-5 | TRBV5-6 | CASSPQRGRGETQYF | TGTGCCAGCAGCCCGCAGCGGGGGAGGGGAGAGACCCAGTACTTC
NA | NA | TRBJ2-5 | TRBV11-2 | CASSLVRGKETQYF | TGTGCCAGCAGCTTAGTCCGGGGGAAAGAGACCCAGTACTTC
NA | TRBD1 | TRBJ1-4 | TRBV18 | CASSPPGQGDEKLFF | TGTGCCAGCTCACCACCTGGACAGGGGGATGAAAAACTGTTTTTT
NA | NA | TRBJ2-5 | TRBV18 | CASSPQDLQETQYF | TGTGCCAGCTCACCACAGGATTTACAAGAGACCCAGTACTTC
NA | NA | TRBJ2-7 | TRBV19 | CASSIVEGNEQYF | TGTGCCAGTAGTATTGTTGAAGGGAACGAGCAGTACTTC
NA | TRBD2 | TRBJ2-1 | TRBV2 | CASSAGLAITHEQFF | TGTGCCAGCAGTGCGGGACTAGCGATAACCCATGAGCAGTTCTTC
NA | NA | TRBJ1-1 | TRBV18 | CASSLRETGANTEAFF | TGTGCCAGCTCACTGCGTGAGACCGGGGCAAACACTGAAGCTTTCTTT
NA | TRBD1 | TRBJ1-1 | TRBV15 | CATGFSRGRGTEAFF | TGTGCCACCGGATTCTCCAGGGGGCGCGGGACTGAAGCTTTCTTT
NA | NA | TRBJ1-1 | TRBV9 | CASSVEGTNTEAFF | TGTGCCAGCAGCGTAGAAGGTACGAACACTGAAGCTTTCTTT